The entry below gives a single T cell receptor (beta chain) sequence along with its context. Sequencing was performed with immunoSEQ multiplex PCR; in TCRdb, only in-frame clones are kept and a portion is missing. Of roughly 250,000 clones listed, over 80% are singletons. The data belong to a study of blood T cell repertoires in COVID-19. CDR1 and CDR2 from the germline V gene are MNHEY and SMNVEV (reference sequence). V was pared by 6 bases and J by 4 bases, with 12 bases between. The CDR3 length is 14 residues. The genes are TRBV27 and TRBJ1-4; D remains ambiguous. Sequencing used PBMCs or T cells enriched from blood (not recorded which). This clonotype was sampled from a woman younger than 35 who had recovered from COVID-19. The CDR3 DNA reads as TGTGCCAGCAGACTAACGGGAGTTAATGAAAAACTGTTTTTT. Amino acids: CASRLTGVNEKLFF.